This T cell receptor (beta chain) appears in the sequencing data of a study of T cells expressing NK-cell markers. Study as a whole: It was sorted CD3+CD56-NKG2C+, CD3+CD56+NKG2C- and CD3+CD56+NKG2C+ T cells that provided the TCR beta repertoires. Study outcomes and limitations: Dominant NKG2C+ clonotypes were found to form roughly 1.0-7.0% of CD8+ T cells in a handful of donors. The CD3+CD56-NKG2C+ fraction of four donors was likewise dominated by these clonotypes.

CDR1 is MGHRA, CDR2 YSYEKL, per germline. This CDR3 region has 14 residues. The TCR beta cDNA came from 5'RACE template switching with UMIs. After re-calling the 5' RACE reads, TCRdb lists one entry per CDR3 protein, DNA absent. Recorded for this sample: about half a million distinct CDR3 sequences. Notes on this clonotype: Its antigen remains unknown.

J is TRBJ2-3 and V is TRBV4-1. This TCR derives from a woman in her fifties or sixties in good health. Sequencing input: blood T cells: a sorted CD56 or NKG2C T cell subset, CD4+ or CD8+ T cells, or bulk PBMC T cells (not recorded which). The chain's CDR3 is CASSQVVAPDTQYF.